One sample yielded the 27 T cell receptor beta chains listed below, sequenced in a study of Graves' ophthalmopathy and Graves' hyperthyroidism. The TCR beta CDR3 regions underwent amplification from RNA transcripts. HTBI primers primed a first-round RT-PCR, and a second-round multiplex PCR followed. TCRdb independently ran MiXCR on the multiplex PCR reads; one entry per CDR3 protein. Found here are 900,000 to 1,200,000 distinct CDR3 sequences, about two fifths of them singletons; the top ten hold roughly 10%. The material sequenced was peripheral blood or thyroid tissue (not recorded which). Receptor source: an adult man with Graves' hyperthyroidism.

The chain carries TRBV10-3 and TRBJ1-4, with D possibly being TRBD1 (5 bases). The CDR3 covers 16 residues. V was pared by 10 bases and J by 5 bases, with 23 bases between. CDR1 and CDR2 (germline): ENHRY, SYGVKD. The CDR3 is CASSKSRDGLNEKLFF. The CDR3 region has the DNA TGTGCCAGCAGCAAGAGCCGGGACGGACTAAATGAAAAACTGTTTTTT.

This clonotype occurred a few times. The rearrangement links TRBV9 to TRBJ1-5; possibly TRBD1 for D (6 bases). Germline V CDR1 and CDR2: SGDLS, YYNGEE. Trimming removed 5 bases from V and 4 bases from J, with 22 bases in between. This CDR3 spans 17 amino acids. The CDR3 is CASRLGDMVVKNQPQHF. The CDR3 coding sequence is TGTGCCAGCAGGCTGGGGGACATGGTGGTCAAAAATCAGCCCCAGCATTTT.

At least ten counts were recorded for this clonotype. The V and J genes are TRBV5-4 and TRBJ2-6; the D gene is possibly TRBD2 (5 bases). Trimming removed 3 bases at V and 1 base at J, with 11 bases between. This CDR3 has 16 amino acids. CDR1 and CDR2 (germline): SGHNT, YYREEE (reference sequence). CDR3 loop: CASSWATRSGANVLTF. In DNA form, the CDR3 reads TGTGCCAGCAGCTGGGCTACTAGGTCTGGGGCCAACGTCCTGACTTTC.

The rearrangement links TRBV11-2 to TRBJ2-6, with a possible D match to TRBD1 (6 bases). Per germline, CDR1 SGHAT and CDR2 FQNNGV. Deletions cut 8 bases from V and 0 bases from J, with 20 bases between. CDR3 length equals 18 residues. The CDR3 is CASPIGLDSRSGANVLTF. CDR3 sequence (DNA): TGTGCCAGCCCCATAGGATTGGACAGTCGCTCTGGGGCCAACGTCCTGACTTTC.

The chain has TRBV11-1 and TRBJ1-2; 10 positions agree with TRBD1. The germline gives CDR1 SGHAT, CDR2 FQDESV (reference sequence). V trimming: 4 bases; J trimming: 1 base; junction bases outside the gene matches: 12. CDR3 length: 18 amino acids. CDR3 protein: CASSSQSRDRGHNYGYTF. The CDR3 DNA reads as TGTGCCAGCAGCTCCCAATCCCGGGACAGGGGACATAACTATGGCTACACCTTC.

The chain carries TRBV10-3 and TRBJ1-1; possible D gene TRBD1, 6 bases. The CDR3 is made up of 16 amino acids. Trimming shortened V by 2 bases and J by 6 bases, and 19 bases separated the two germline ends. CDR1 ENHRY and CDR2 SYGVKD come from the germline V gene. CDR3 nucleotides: TGTGCCATCAGTGAGAGGGTGTCACAGGGTTCGGCTGAAGCTTTCTTT. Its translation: CAISERVSQGSAEAFF.

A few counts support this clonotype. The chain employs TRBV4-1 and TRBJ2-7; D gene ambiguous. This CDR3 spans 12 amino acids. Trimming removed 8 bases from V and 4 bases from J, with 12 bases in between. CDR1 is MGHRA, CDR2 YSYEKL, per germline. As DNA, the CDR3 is TGCGCCAGCCCCGAACCCCCTTACGAGCAGTACTTC. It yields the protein CASPEPPYEQYF.

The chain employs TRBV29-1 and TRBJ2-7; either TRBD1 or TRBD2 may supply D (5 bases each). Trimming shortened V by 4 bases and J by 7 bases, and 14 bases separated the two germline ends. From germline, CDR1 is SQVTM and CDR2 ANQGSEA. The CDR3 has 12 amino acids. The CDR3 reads CSVGGGTGEQYF. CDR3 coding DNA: TGCAGCGTTGGGGGTGGGACCGGGGAGCAGTACTTC.

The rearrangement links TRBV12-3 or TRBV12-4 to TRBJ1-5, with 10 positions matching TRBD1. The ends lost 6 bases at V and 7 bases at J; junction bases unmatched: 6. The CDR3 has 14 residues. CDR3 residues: CASRGTGAWQPQHF. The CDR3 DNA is TGTGCCAGCAGGGGGACAGGGGCTTGGCAGCCCCAGCATTTT.

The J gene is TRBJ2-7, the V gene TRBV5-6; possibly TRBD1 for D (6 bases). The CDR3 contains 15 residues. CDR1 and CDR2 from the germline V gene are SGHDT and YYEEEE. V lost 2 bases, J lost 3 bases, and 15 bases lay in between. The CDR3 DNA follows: TGTGCCAGCAGCTTCAGGCCAGGGGTTGGCTACGAGCAGTACTTC. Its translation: CASSFRPGVGYEQYF. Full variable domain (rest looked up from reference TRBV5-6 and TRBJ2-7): DAGVTQSPTHLIKTRGQQVTLRCSPKSGHDTVSWYQQALGQGPQFIFQYYEEEERQRGNFPDRFSGHQFPNYSSELNVNALLLGDSALYLCASSFRPGVGYEQYFGPGTRLTVT.

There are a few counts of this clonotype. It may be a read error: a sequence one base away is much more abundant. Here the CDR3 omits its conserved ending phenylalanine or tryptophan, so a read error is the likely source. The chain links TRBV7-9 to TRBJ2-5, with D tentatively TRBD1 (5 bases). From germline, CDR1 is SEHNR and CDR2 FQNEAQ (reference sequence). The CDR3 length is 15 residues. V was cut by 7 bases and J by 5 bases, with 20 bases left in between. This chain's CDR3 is CASILRLNKGETQYL. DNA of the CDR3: TGTGCCAGCATCCTGCGCCTGAACAAGGGGGAGACCCAGTACCTC.

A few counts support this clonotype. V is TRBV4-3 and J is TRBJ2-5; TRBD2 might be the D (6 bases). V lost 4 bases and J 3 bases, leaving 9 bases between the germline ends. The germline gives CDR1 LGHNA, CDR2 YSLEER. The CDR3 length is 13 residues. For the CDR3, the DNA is TGCGCCAGCAGCCGGGACTGGGAAGAGACCCAGTACTTC. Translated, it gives CASSRDWEETQYF.

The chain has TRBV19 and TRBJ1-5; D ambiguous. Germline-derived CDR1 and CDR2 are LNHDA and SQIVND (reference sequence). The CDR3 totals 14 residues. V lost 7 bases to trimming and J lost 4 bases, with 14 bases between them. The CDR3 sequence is CASTAPDVNQPQHF. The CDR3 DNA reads TGTGCCAGTACCGCACCGGACGTGAATCAGCCCCAGCATTTT.

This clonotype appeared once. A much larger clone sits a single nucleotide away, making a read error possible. The CDR3 sequence: CASSPGRVLGSYNSPLHF. CDR3 nucleotides: TGTGCCAGCTCCCCGGGACGGGTCCTGGGCTCCTATAATTCACCCCTCCACTTT. The J gene is TRBJ1-6, the V gene TRBV7-2; D is perhaps TRBD1 (5 bases). V lost 8 bases, J lost 0 bases, and 20 bases lay in between. The CDR3 totals 18 residues. The germline V gene encodes CDR1 SGHTA and CDR2 FQGNSA.

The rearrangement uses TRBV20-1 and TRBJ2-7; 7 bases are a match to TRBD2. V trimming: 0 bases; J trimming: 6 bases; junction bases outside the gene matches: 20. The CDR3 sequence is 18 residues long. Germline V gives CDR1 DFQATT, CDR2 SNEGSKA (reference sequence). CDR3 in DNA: TGCAGTGCTAGAGATGGACGGAGAGTAGGGACTAAAAGCGGCGAGCAGTACTTC. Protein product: CSARDGRRVGTKSGEQYF.

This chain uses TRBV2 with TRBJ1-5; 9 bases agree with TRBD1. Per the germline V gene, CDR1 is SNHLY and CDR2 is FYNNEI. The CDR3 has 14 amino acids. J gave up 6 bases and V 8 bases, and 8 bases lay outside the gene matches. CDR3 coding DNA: TGTGCCAGCCGGGGGACAGGGTTCGGTCAGCCCCAGCATTTT. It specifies CASRGTGFGQPQHF.

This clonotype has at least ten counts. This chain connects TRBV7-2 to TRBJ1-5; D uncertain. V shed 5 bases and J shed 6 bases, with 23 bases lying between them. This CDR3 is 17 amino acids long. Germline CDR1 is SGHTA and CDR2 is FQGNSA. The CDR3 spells CASSNRPNLNASQPQHF. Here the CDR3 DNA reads TGTGCCAGCAGCAACAGACCGAATCTCAACGCAAGTCAGCCCCAGCATTTT.

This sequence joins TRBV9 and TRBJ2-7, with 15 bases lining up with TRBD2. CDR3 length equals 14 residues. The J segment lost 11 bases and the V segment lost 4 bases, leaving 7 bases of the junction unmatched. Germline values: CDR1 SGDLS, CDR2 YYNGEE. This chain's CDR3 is CASSPGLAGGVEYF. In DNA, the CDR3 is TGTGCCAGCAGCCCGGGACTAGCGGGGGGCGTGGAGTACTTC.

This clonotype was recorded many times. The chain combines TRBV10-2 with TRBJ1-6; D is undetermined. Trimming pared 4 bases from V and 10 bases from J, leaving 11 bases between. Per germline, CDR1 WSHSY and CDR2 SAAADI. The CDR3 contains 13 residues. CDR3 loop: CASSGGGQSPLHF. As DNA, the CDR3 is TGCGCCAGCAGTGGCGGAGGCCAGTCACCCCTCCACTTT.

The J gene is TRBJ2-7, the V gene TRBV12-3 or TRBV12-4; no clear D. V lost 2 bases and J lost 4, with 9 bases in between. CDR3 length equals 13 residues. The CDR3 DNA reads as TGTGCCAGCAGTTTAACTCGGCGGTACGAGCAGTACTTC. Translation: CASSLTRRYEQYF.

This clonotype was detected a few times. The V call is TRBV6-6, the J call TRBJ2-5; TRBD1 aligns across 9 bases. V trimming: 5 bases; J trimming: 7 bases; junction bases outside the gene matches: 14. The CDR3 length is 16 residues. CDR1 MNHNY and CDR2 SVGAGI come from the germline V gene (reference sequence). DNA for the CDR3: TGTGCCAGCAGTGAAACGGTCGGGGACAGGGATGGGACCCAGTACTTC. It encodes CASSETVGDRDGTQYF.

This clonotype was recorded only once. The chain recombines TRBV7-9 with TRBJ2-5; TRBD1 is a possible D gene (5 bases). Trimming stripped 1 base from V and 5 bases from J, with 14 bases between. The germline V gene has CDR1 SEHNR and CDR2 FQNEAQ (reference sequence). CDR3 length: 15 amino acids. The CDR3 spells CASSLGLGARETQYF. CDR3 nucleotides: TGTGCCAGCAGCTTAGGTTTAGGGGCGAGGGAGACCCAGTACTTC.

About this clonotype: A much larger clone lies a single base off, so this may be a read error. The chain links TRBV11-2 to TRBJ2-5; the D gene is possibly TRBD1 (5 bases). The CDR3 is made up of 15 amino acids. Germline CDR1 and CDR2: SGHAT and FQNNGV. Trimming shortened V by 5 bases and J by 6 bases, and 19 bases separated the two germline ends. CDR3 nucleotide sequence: TGTGCCAGCAGCCCTTGGGGTTGGGGCCCTAAGACCCAGTACTTC. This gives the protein CASSPWGWGPKTQYF.

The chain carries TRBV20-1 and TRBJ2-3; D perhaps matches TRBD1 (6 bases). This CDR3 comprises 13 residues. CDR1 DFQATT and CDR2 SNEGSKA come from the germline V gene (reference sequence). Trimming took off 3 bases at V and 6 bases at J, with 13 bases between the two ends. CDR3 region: CSASLGAEDTQYF. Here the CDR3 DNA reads TGCAGTGCTAGCTTGGGGGCCGAGGATACGCAGTATTTT.

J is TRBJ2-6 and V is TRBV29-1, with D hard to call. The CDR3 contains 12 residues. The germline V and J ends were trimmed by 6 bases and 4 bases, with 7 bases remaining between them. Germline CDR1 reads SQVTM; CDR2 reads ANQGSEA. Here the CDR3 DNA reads TGCAGCGTCTGCGAGGGGGCCAACGTCCTGACTTTC. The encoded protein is CSVCEGANVLTF.

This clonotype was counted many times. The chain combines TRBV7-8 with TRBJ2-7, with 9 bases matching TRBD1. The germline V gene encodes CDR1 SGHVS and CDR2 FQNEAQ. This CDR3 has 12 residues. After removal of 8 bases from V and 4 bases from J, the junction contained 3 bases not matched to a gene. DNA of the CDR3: TGTGCCAGCCGGGACAGGGATTACGAGCAGTACTTC. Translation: CASRDRDYEQYF.

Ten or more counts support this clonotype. The CDR3 coding sequence is TGCAGTGCTATGACAGGGGGTGTAAACACCATATATTTT. Residues: CSAMTGGVNTIYF. The chain links TRBV20-1 to TRBJ1-3, with TRBD1 matching over 9 bases. Germline CDR1 and CDR2: DFQATT and SNEGSKA (reference sequence). V was clipped by 4 bases and J by 6 bases; unmatched bases: 4. The length of the CDR3 is 13 residues.